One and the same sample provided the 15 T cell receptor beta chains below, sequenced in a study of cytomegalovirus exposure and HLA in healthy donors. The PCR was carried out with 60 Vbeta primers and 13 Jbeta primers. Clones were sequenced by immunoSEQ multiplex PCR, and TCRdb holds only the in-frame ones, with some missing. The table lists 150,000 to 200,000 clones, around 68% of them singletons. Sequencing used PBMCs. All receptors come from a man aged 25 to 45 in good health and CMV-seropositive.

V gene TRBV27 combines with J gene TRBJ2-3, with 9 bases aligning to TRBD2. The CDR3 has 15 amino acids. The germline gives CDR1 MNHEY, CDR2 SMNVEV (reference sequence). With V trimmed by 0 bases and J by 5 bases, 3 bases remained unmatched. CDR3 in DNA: TGTGCCAGCAGTTTATCTAGCGGGAGTCGAGATACGCAGTATTTT. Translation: CASSLSSGSRDTQYF.

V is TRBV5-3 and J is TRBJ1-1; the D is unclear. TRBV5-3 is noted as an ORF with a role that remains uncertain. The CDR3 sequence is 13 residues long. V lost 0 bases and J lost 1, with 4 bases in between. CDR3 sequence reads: CARSLVKNTEAFF. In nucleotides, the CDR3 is TGTGCCAGAAGCTTGGTCAAGAACACTGAAGCTTTCTTT.

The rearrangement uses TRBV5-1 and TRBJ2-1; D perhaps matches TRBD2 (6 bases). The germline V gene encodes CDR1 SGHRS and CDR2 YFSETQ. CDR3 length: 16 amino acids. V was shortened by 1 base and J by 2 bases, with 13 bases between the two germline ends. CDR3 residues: CASSLMFPGAYNEQFF. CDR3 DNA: TGCGCCAGCAGCTTGATGTTTCCGGGAGCCTACAATGAGCAGTTCTTC.

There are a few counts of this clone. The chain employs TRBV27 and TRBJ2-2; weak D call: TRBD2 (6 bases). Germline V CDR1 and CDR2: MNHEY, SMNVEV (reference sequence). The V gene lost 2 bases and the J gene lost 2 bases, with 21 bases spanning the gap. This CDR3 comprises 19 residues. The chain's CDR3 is CASSLNPPGGNFNTGELFF. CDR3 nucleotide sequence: TGTGCCAGCAGTTTAAACCCCCCTGGCGGGAACTTTAACACCGGGGAGCTGTTTTTT.

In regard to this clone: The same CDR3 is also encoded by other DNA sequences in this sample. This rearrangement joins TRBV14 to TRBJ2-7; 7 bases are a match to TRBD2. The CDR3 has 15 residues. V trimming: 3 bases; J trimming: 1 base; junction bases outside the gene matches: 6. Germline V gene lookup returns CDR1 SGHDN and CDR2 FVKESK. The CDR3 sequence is CASSQVSGGSYEQYF. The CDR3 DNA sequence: TGTGCCAGCAGCCAGGTCTCCGGGGGGTCCTACGAGCAGTACTTC.

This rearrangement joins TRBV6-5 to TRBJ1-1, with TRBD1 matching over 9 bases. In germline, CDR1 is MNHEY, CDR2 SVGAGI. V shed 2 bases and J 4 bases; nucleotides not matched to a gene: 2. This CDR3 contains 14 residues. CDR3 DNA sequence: TGTGCCAGCAGTTACCCGGGACAGGGCACTGAAGCTTTCTTT. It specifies CASSYPGQGTEAFF.

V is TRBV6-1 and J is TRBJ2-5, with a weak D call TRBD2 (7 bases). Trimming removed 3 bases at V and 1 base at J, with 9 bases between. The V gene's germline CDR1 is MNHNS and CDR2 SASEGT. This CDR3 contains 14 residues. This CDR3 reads CASSERGPQETQYF. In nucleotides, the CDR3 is TGTGCCAGCAGTGAGCGGGGGCCCCAAGAGACCCAGTACTTC.

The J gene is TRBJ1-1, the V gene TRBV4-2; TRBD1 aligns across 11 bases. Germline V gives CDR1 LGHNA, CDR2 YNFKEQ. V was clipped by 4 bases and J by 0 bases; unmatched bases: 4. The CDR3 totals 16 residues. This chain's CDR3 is CASSLRTGGLNTEAFF. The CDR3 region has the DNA TGTGCCAGCAGCCTCCGGACAGGGGGCCTGAACACTGAAGCTTTCTTT.

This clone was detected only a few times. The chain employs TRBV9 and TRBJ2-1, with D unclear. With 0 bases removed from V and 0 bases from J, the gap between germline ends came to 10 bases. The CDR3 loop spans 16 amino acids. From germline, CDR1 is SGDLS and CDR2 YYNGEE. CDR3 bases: TGTGCCAGCAGCGTAGACGCAGGAAGCTCCTACAATGAGCAGTTCTTC. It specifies CASSVDAGSSYNEQFF. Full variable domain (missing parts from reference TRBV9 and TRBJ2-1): DSGVTQTPKHLITATGQRVTLRCSPRSGDLSVYWYQQSLDQGLQFLIQYYNGEERAKGNILERFSAQQFPDLHSELNLSSLELGDSALYFCASSVDAGSSYNEQFFGPGTRLTVL.

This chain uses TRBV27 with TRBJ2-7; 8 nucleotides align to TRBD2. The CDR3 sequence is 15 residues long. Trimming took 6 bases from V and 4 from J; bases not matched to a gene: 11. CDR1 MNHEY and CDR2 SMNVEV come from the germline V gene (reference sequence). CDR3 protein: CASRGAPGLVYEQYF. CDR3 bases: TGTGCCAGCAGGGGAGCTCCGGGACTAGTTTACGAGCAGTACTTC.

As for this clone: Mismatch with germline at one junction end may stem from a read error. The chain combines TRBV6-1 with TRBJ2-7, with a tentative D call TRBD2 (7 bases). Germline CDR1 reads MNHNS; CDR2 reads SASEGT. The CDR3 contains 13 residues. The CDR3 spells CASREGGSLEQYF. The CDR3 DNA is TGTGCCAGCCGTGAGGGGGGGTCTCTCGAGCAGTACTTC.

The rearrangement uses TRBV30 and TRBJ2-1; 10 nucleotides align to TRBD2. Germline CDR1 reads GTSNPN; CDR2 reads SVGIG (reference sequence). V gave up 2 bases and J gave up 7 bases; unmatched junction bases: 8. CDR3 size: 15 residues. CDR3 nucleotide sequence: TGTGCCTGGAGTTTGGCTAGCGGGAGTCCTAATGAGCAGTTCTTC. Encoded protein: CAWSLASGSPNEQFF.

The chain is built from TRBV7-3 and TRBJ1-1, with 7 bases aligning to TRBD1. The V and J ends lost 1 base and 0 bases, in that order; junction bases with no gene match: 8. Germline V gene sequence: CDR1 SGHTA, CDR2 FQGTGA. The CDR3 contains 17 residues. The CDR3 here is CASSLIPGQRLNTEAFF. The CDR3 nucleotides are TGTGCCAGCAGCTTAATACCGGGACAGAGATTGAACACTGAAGCTTTCTTT.

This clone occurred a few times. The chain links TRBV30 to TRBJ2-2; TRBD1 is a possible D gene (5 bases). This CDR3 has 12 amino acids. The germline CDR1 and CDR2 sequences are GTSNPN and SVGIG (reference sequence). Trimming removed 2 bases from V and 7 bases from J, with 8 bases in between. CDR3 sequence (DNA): TGTGCCTGGAGTCAGGGTAACGGGGAGCTGTTTTTT. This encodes CAWSQGNGELFF. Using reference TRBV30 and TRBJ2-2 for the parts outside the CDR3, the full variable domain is SQTIHQWPATLVQPVGSPLSLECTVEGTSNPNLYWYRQAAGRGLQLLFYSVGIGQISSEVPQNLSASRPQDRQFILSSKKLLLSDSGFYLCAWSQGNGELFFGEGSRLTVL.

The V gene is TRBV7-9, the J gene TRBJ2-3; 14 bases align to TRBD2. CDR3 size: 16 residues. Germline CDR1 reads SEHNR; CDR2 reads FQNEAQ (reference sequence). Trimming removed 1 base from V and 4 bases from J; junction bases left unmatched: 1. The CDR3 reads CASSLVGLAGADTQYF. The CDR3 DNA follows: TGTGCCAGCAGCTTAGTGGGACTAGCGGGGGCAGATACGCAGTATTTT.